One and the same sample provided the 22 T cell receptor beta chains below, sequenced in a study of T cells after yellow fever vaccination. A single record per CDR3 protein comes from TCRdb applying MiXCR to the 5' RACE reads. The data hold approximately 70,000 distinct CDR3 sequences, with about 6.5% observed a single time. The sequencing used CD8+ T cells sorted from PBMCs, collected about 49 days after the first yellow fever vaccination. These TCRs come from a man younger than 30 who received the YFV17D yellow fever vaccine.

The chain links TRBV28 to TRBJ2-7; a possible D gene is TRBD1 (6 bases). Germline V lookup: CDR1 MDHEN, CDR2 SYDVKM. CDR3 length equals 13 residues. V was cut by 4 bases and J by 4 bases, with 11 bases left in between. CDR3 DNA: TGTGCCAGCAGTTATGGACAGCCTTACGAGCAGTACGTC. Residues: CASSYGQPYEQYV.

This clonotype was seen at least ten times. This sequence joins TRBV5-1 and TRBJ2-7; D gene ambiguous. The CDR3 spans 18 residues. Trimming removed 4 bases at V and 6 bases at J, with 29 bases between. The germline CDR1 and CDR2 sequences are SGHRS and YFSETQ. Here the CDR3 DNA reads TGCGCCAGCAGCCCCCCCGCGGCAGGCCTATATGGTTCGTCCGAGCAGTACTTC. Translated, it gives CASSPPAAGLYGSSEQYF.

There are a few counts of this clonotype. CDR3 sequence: CASSTRTSGGATDTQYF. The CDR3, as DNA: TGTGCCAGCAGCACGCGGACTAGCGGGGGGGCTACAGATACGCAGTATTTT. This rearrangement joins TRBV13 to TRBJ2-3; 15 nucleotides match TRBD2. Trimming took 5 bases from V and 3 from J; bases not matched to a gene: 6. The CDR3 contains 17 residues. CDR1 and CDR2 from the germline V gene are PRHDT and FYEKMQ (reference sequence).

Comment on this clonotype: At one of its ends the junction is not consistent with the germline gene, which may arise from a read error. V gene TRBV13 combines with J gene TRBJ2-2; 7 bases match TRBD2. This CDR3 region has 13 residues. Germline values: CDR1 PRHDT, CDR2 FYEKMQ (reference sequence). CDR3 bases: TGTGCCAGCAGCTTAGGCCTTGGGGGGGAGCTTTTTTTT. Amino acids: CASSLGLGGELFF.

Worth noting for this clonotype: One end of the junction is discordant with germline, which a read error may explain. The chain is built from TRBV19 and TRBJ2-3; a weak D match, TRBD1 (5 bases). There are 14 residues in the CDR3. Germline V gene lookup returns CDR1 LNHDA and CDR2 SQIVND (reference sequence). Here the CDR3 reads CASSSRAWGDTRYF. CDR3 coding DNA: TGTGCCAGTAGTTCCCGAGCCTGGGGCGATACGCGGTATTTT.

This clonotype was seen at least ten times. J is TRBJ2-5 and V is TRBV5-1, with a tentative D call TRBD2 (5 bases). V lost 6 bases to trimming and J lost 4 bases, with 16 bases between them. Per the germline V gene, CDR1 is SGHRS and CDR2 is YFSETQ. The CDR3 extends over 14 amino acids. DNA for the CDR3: TGCGCCAGCACCTGGGAGAGGGTACGAGAGACCCAGTACTTC. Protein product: CASTWERVRETQYF.

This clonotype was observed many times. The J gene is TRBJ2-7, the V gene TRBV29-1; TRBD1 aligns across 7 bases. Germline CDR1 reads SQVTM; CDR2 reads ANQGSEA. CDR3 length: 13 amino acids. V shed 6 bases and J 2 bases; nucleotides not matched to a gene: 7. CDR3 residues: CSVTGANAYEQYF. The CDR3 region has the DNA TGCAGCGTCACAGGGGCCAATGCCTACGAGCAGTACTTC.

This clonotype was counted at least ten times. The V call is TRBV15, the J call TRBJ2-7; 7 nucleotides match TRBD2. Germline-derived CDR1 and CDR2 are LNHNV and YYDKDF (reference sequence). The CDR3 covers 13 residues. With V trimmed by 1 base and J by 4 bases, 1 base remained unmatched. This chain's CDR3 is CATSRGLAYEQYV. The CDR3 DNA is TGTGCCACCAGCAGAGGACTAGCTTACGAGCAGTACGTC.

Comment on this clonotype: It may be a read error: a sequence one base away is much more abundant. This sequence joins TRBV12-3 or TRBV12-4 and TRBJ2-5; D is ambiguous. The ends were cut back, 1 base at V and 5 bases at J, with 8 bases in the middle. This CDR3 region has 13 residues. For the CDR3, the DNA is TGTGCCAGCAGTTTAGGTCATCCCGAGACCCAGTACTTC. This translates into CASSLGHPETQYF.

The CDR3 reads CSARGILRETQYF. The CDR3 bases are TGCAGCGCTCGGGGGATCTTGAGAGAGACCCAGTACTTC. The chain has TRBV29-1 and TRBJ2-5; TRBD2 might be the D (6 bases). CDR1 is SQVTM, CDR2 ANQGSEA, per germline. The CDR3 is made up of 13 amino acids. The V and J ends lost 7 bases and 4 bases respectively, with 16 bases between them.

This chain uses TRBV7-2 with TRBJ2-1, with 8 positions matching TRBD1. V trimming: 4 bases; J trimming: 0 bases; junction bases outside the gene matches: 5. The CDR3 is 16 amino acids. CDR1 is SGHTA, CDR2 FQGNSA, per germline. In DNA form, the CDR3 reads TGTGCCAGCAGCTCGCGACAGGGGAGCTCCTACAATGAGCAGTTCTTC. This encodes CASSSRQGSSYNEQFF.

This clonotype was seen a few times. This CDR3 reads CASSGAVGNQPQHF. CDR3 DNA: TGTGCCAGCAGCGGGGCTGTAGGCAATCAGCCCCAGCATTTT. The rearrangement links TRBV7-2 to TRBJ1-5, with D possibly TRBD1 on 5 matching bases. This CDR3 has 14 residues. The germline V gene has CDR1 SGHTA and CDR2 FQGNSA. Trimming cost V 5 bases and J 2 bases, with 10 bases left between them.

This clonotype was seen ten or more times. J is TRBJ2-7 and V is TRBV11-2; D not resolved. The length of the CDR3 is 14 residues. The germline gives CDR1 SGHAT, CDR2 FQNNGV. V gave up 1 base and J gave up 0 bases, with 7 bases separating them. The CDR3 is CASSLAPSSYEQYV. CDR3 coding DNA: TGTGCCAGCAGCTTAGCCCCCAGCTCCTACGAGCAGTACGTC.

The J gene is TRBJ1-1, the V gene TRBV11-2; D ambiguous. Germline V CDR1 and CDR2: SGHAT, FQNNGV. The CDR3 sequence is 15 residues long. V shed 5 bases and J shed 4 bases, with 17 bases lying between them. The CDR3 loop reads CASSRGRWDSTEAFF. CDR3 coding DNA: TGTGCCAGCAGCAGAGGCCGGTGGGATTCCACTGAAGCTTTCTTT.

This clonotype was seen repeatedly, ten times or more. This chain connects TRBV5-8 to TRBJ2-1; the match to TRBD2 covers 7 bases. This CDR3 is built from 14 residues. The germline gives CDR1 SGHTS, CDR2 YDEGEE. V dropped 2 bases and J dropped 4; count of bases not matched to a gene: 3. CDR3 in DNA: TGTGCCAGCAGCTTTGCGGGGGAGTACAATGAGCAGTTCTTC. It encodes CASSFAGEYNEQFF.

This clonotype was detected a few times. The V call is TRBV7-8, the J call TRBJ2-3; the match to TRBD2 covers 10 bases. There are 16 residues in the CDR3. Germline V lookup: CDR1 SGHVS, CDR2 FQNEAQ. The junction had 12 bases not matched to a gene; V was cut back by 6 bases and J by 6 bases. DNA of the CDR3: TGTGCCAGCAGTAAGAGAGCGGGGGGGGTCCCGGATACGCAGTATTTT. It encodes CASSKRAGGVPDTQYF. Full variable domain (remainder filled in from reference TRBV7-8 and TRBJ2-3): GAGVSQSPRYKVAKRGQDVALRCDPISGHVSLFWYQQALGQGPEFLTYFQNEAQLDKSGLPSDRFFAERPEGSVSTLKIQRTQQEDSAVYLCASSKRAGGVPDTQYFGPGTRLTVL.

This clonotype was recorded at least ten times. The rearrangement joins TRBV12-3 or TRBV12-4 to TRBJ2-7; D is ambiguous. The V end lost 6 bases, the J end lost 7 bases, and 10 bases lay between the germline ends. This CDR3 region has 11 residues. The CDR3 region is CASSGPREQYF. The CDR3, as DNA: TGTGCCAGCAGCGGACCCAGAGAGCAGTACTTC.

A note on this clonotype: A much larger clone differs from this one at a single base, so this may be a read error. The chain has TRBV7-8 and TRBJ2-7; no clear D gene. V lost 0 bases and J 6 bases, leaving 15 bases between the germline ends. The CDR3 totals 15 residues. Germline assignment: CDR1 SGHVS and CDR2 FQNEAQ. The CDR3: CASSLAIRQTLEQYF. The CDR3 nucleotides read TGTGCCAGCAGCTTAGCTATCCGACAAACCCTCGAGCAGTACTTC. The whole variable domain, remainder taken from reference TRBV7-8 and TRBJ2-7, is GAGVSQSPRYKVAKRGQDVALRCDPISGHVSLFWYQQALGQGPEFLTYFQNEAQLDKSGLPSDRFFAERPEGSVSTLKIQRTQQEDSAVYLCASSLAIRQTLEQYFGPGTRLTVT.

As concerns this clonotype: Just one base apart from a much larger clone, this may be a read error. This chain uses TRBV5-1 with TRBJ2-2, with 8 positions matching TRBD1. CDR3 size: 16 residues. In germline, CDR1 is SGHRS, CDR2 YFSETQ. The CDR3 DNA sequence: TGCGTCAGCAGCTTGGGACAGGAACCGAACACCGGGGAGCTGTTTTTT. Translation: CVSSLGQEPNTGELFF.

The CDR3: CASSLGRTGVRLNEQFF. For the CDR3, the DNA is TGTGCCAGCAGCTTAGGACGGACAGGCGTACGCTTGAATGAGCAGTTCTTC. The gene calls are TRBV11-2 and TRBJ2-1; 7 bases agree with TRBD1. This CDR3 is built from 17 residues. V shed 1 base and J 7 bases; nucleotides not matched to a gene: 13. Germline values: CDR1 SGHAT, CDR2 FQNNGV.

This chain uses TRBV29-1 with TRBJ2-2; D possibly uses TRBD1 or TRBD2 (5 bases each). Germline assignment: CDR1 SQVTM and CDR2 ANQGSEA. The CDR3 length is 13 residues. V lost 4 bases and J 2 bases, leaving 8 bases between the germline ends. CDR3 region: CSVAGTNTGELFF. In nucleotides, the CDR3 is TGCAGCGTTGCTGGGACCAACACCGGGGAGCTGTTTTTT.

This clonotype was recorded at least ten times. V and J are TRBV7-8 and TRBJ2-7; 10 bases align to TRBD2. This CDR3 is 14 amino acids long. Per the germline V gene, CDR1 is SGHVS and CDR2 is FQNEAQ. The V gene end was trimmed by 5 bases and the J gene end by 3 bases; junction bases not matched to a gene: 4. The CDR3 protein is CASSSSGGLYEQYF. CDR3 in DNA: TGTGCCAGCAGCAGTAGCGGGGGGCTCTACGAGCAGTACTTC.